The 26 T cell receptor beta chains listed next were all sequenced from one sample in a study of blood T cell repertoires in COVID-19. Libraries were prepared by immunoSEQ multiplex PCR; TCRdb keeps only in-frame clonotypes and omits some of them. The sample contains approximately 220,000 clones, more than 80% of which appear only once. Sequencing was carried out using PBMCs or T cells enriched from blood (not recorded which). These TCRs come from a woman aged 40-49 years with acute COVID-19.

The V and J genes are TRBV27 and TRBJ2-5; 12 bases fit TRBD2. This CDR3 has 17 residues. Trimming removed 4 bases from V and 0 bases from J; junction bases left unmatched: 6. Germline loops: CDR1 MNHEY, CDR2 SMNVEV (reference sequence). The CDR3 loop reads CASSSRLAGVYQETQYF. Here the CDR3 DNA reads TGTGCCAGCAGTTCCAGACTAGCGGGGGTTTACCAAGAGACCCAGTACTTC.

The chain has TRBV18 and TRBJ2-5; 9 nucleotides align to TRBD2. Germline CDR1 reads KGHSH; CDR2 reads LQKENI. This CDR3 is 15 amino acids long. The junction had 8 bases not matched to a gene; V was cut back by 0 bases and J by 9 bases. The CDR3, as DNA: TGTGCCAGCTCACCACCGGAGCGGCTAGCGGGGCCCCAGTACTTC. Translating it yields CASSPPERLAGPQYF.

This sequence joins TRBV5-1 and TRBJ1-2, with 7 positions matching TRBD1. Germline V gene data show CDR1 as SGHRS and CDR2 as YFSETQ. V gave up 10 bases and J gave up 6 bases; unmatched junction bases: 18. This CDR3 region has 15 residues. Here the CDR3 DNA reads TGCGCCGGGTACACCCAGGGGGTCAATCTCAATGGCTACACCTTC. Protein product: CAGYTQGVNLNGYTF.

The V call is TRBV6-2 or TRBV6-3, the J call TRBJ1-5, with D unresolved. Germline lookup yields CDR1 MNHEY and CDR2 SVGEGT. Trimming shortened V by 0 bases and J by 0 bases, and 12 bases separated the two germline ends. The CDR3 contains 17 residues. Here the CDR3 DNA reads TGTGCCAGCAGTTACTCGTCAGTTCTCACTAGCAATCAGCCCCAGCATTTT. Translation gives CASSYSSVLTSNQPQHF.

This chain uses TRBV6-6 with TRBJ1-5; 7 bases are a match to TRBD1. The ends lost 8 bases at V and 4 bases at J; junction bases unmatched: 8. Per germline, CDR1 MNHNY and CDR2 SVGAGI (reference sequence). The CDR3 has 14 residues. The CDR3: CASAPTGKNQPQHF. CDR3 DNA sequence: TGTGCCAGCGCCCCGACAGGGAAGAATCAGCCCCAGCATTTT.

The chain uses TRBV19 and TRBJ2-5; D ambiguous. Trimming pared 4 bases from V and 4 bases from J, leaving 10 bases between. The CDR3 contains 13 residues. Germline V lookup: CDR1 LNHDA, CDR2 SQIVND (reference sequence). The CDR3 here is CASSKQSPETQYF. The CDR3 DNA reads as TGTGCCAGTAGTAAACAATCGCCAGAGACCCAGTACTTC.

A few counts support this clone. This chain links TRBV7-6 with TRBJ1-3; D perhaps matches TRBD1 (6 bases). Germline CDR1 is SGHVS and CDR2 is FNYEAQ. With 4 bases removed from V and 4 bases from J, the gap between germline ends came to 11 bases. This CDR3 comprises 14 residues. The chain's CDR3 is CASSSQGHGNTIYF. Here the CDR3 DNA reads TGTGCCAGCAGCTCACAGGGTCACGGAAACACCATATATTTT.

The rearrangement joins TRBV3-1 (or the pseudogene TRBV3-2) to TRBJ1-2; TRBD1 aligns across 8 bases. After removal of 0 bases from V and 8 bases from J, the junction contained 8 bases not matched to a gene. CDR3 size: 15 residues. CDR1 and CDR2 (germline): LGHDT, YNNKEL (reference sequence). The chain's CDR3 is CASSQDVGQGRGYTF. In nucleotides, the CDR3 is TGTGCCAGCAGCCAAGACGTCGGACAGGGAAGGGGCTACACCTTC.

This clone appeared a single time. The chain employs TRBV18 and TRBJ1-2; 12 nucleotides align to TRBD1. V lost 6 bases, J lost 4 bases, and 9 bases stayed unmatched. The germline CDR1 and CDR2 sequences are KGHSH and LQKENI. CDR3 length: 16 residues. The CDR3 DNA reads TGTGCCAGCTCGCGGGACAGGGGGCTTGTAGTCTATGGCTACACCTTC. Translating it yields CASSRDRGLVVYGYTF.

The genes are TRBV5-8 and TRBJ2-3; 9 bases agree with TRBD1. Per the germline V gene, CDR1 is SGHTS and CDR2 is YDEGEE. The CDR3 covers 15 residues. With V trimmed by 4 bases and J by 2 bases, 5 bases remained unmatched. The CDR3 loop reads CASSPGTGLTDTQYF. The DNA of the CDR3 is TGTGCCAGCAGCCCCGGGACAGGGCTCACAGATACGCAGTATTTT.

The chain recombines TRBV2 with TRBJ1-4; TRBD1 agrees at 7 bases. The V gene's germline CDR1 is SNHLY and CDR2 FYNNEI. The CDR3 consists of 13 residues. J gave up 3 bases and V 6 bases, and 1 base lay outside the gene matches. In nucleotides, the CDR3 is TGTGCCAGCAGAGGGACAGCTAATGAAAAACTGTTTTTT. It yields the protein CASRGTANEKLFF.

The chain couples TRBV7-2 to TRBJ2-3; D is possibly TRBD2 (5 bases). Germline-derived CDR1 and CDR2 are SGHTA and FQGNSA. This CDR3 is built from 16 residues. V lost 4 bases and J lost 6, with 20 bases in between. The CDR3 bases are TGTGCCAGCAGCTCAGTGGAATTGGGCGGGTCGGATACGCAGTATTTT. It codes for CASSSVELGGSDTQYF.

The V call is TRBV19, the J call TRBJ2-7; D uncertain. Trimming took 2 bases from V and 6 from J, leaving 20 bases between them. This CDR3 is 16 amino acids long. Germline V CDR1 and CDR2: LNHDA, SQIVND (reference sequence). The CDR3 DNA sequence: TGTGCCAGTAGTATACTTTGCGAACTCCCGCGTCCCGAGCAGTACTTC. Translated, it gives CASSILCELPRPEQYF. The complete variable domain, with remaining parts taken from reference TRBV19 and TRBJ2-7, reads DGGITQSPKYLFRKEGQNVTLSCEQNLNHDAMYWYRQDPGQGLRLIYYSQIVNDFQKGDIAEGYSVSREKKESFPLTVTSAQKNPTAFYLCASSILCELPRPEQYFGPGTRLTVT.

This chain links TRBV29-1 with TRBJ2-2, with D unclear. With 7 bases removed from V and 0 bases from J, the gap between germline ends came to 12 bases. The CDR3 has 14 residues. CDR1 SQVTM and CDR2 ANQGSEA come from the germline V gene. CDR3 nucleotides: TGCAGCGGTAAGAACACTACGAACACCGGGGAGCTGTTTTTT. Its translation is CSGKNTTNTGELFF.

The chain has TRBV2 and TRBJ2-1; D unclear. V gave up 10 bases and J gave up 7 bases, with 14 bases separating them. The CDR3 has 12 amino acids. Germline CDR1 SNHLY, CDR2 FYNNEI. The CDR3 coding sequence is TGTGCCACTATCGGCGAGAGGAATGAGCAGTTCTTC. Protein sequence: CATIGERNEQFF.

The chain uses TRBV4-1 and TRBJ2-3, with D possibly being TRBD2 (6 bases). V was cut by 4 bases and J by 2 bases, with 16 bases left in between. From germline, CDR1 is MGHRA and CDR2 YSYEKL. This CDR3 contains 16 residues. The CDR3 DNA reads TGCGCCAGCAGCCGTGGGGCCGGGGGTTTCACAGATACGCAGTATTTT. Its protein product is CASSRGAGGFTDTQYF.

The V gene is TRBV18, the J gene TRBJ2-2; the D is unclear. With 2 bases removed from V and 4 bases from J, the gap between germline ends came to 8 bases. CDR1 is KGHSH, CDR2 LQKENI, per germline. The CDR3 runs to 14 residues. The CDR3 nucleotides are TGTGCCAGCTCACCAGAGGCTTTCACCGGGGAGCTGTTTTTT. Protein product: CASSPEAFTGELFF.

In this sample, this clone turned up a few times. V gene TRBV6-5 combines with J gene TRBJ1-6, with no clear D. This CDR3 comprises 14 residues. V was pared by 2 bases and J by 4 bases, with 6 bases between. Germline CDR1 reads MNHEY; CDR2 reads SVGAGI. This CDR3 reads CASSYGQYNSPLHF. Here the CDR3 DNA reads TGTGCCAGCAGTTACGGGCAGTATAATTCACCCCTCCACTTT.

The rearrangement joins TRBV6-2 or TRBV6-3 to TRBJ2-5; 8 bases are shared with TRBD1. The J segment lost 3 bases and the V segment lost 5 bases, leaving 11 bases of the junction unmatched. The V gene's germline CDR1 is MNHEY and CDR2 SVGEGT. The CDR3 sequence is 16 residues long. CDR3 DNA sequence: TGTGCCAGCAGTACCCGACCGCGGACAGGGAAAGAGACCCAGTACTTC. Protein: CASSTRPRTGKETQYF.

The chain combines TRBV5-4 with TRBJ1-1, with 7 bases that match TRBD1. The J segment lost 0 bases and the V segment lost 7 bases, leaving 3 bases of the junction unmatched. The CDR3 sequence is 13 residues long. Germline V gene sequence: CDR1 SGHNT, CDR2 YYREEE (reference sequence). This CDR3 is CASQGEVNTEAFF. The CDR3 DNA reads TGTGCCAGCCAGGGGGAGGTGAACACTGAAGCTTTCTTT.

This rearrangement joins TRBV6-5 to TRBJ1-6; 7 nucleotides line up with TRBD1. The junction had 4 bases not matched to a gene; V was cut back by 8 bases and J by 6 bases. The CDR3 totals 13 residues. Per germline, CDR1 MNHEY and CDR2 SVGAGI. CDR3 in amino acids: CASRGTVNSPLHF. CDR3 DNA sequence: TGTGCCAGCCGGGGGACAGTTAATTCACCCCTCCACTTT.

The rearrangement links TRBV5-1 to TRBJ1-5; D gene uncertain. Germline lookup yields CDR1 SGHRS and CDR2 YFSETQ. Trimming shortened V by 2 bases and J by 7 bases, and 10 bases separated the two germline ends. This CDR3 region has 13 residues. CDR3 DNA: TGCGCCAGCAGCTTACACCCGGGACAGCCCCAGCATTTT. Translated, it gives CASSLHPGQPQHF.

This CDR3 is CASSQLAGAGEQFF. The CDR3 DNA reads TGTGCCAGTAGTCAACTAGCGGGGGCGGGTGAGCAGTTCTTC. The J gene is TRBJ2-1, the V gene TRBV19; 11 bases line up with TRBD2. The junction had 6 bases not matched to a gene; V was cut back by 5 bases and J by 9 bases. CDR3 length equals 14 residues. Germline CDR1 is LNHDA and CDR2 is SQIVND (reference sequence).

As DNA, the CDR3 is TGTGCCAGCATAGACTCCGGGAGGCCAACCGGGGAGCTGTTTTTT. Protein: CASIDSGRPTGELFF. This rearrangement joins TRBV2 to TRBJ2-2; TRBD2 matches at 7 bases. CDR1 SNHLY and CDR2 FYNNEI come from the germline V gene. The CDR3 is 15 amino acids. Losses at the gene ends were 7 bases for V and 5 bases for J; bases not matched to a gene: 10.

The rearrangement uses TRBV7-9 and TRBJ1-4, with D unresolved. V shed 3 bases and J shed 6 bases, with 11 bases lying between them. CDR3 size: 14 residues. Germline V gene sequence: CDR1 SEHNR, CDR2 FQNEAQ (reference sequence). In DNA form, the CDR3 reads TGTGCCAGCAGCTTCGGGGAATTGCATGAAAAACTGTTTTTT. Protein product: CASSFGELHEKLFF.

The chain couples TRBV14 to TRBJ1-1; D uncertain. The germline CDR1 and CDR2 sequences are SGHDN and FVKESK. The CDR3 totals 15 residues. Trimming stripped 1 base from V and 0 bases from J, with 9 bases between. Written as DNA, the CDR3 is TGTGCCAGCAGCCAAGTTGGGCTGCTGAACACTGAAGCTTTCTTT. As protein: CASSQVGLLNTEAFF.